These 14 T cell receptor beta chains were sequenced from one sample in a study of cytomegalovirus exposure and HLA in healthy donors. Primers included in the PCR were 60 Vbeta and 13 Jbeta primers. Produced via immunoSEQ multiplex PCR; TCRdb's table is partial and in-frame only. The sample carries some 120,000 clones, more than 65% recorded once. The sample taken for sequencing was PBMCs. The receptors derive from a woman under 40 in good health and CMV-seronegative.

This clone has a handful of counts. The chain is built from TRBV6-1 and TRBJ2-7; the D is unclear. V gave up 7 bases and J gave up 0 bases, with 16 bases separating them. This CDR3 has 15 residues. Germline CDR1 and CDR2: MNHNS and SASEGT. The CDR3 nucleotides read TGTGCCAGCAATTTTGAGGTCACGAGCTCCTACGAGCAGTACTTC. This sequence encodes CASNFEVTSSYEQYF.

This chain links TRBV2 with TRBJ1-5; 8 bases align to TRBD1. The length of the CDR3 is 15 residues. Germline CDR1 and CDR2: SNHLY and FYNNEI. V shed 6 bases, J shed 0 bases, and the junction held 4 bases outside the gene matches. CDR3 nucleotide sequence: TGTGCCAGCAGCCCTGGGACAGGTAGCAATCAGCCCCAGCATTTT. Translating it yields CASSPGTGSNQPQHF.

J is TRBJ1-1 and V is TRBV25-1, with D perhaps TRBD1 (5 bases). The CDR3 covers 13 residues. Germline V gives CDR1 MGHDK, CDR2 SYGVNS. Deletions cut 2 bases from V and 3 bases from J, with 7 bases between. The CDR3 bases are TGTGCCAGCAGTGAAGCAGGGTACACTGAAGCTTTCTTT. Translation gives CASSEAGYTEAFF. The whole variable domain, remainder taken from reference TRBV25-1 and TRBJ1-1, is EADIYQTPRYLVIGTGKKITLECSQTMGHDKMYWYQQDPGMELHLIHYSYGVNSTEKGDLSSESTVSRIRTEHFPLTLESARPSHTSQYLCASSEAGYTEAFFGQGTRLTVV.

The chain is built from TRBV30 and TRBJ1-1; D may be TRBD1 (5 bases). Germline CDR1 is GTSNPN and CDR2 is SVGIG (reference sequence). V gave up 3 bases and J gave up 6 bases, with 8 bases separating them. The CDR3 is 11 residues long. The CDR3 sequence is CAWSGTPEAFF. The CDR3 nucleotides are TGTGCCTGGAGCGGGACTCCTGAAGCTTTCTTT.

V usage is TRBV6-5 and J usage is TRBJ1-1; the D gene is possibly TRBD1 (5 bases). The CDR3 is 14 amino acids. Germline V gene lookup returns CDR1 MNHEY and CDR2 SVGAGI. The V end was cut by 4 bases, the J end by 4 bases, with 13 bases between. The DNA for the CDR3 is TGTGCCAGCAGTTCCTCCGGGAGGGGCACTGAAGCTTTCTTT. Amino acid sequence: CASSSSGRGTEAFF.

This chain connects TRBV30 to TRBJ2-3, with D maybe TRBD2 (6 bases). The length of the CDR3 is 12 residues. V gave up 3 bases and J gave up 5 bases, with 9 bases separating them. Germline V gene lookup returns CDR1 GTSNPN and CDR2 SVGIG (reference sequence). This CDR3 reads CAWRSGEDTQYF. CDR3 in DNA: TGTGCCTGGAGGTCGGGGGAAGATACGCAGTATTTT.

This clone has more than one count but fewer than ten. This chain joins TRBV10-2 and TRBJ1-4, with D possibly matching TRBD1 (5 bases). V was shortened by 0 bases and J by 8 bases, with 13 bases between the two germline ends. CDR1 is WSHSY and CDR2 is SAAADI in the germline V gene. The CDR3 contains 15 residues. The CDR3 reads CASSESTAGWEKLFF. CDR3 nucleotide sequence: TGCGCCAGCAGTGAGTCCACGGCAGGGTGGGAAAAACTGTTTTTT.

CDR3 DNA sequence: TGTGCCAGCAGCGTAGGTAGCGGGTCTTTCACCGGGGAGCTGTTTTTT. It translates to CASSVGSGSFTGELFF. This chain connects TRBV9 to TRBJ2-2, with 7 nucleotides matching TRBD2. Trimming at V came to 0 bases and at J to 4 bases, leaving 6 bases not matched to a gene. CDR1 is SGDLS and CDR2 is YYNGEE in the germline V gene. The CDR3 is made up of 16 amino acids.

This rearrangement joins TRBV10-3 to TRBJ2-1; the match to TRBD2 covers 7 bases. The CDR3 has 13 amino acids. Germline V gene data show CDR1 as ENHRY and CDR2 as SYGVKD. V gave up 0 bases and J gave up 9 bases; unmatched junction bases: 2. The CDR3 region is CAISESTGGEQFF. In nucleotides, the CDR3 is TGTGCCATCAGTGAGTCAACGGGGGGTGAGCAGTTCTTC.

The chain couples TRBV7-2 to TRBJ1-6; possibly TRBD1 for D (5 bases). The germline V and J ends were trimmed by 3 bases and 9 bases, with 15 bases remaining between them. CDR1 is SGHTA, CDR2 FQGNSA, per germline. CDR3 length equals 15 residues. The CDR3 spells CASSFGPGLGSPLHF. The CDR3 nucleotides are TGTGCCAGCAGCTTTGGCCCAGGGTTAGGTTCACCCCTCCACTTT.

This chain links TRBV2 with TRBJ1-1; TRBD1 is a possible D gene (5 bases). Per the germline V gene, CDR1 is SNHLY and CDR2 is FYNNEI. The CDR3 is 15 amino acids. V shed 3 bases and J shed 2 bases, with 13 bases lying between them. The CDR3 DNA reads as TGTGCCAGCAGTGATAACGGGGGTCCCAACACTGAAGCTTTCTTT. Its translation is CASSDNGGPNTEAFF.

This chain links TRBV5-1 with TRBJ1-1; 10 nucleotides line up with TRBD1. Trimming at V came to 4 bases and at J to 5 bases, leaving 14 bases not matched to a gene. Germline CDR1 SGHRS, CDR2 YFSETQ. This CDR3 is built from 17 residues. This chain's CDR3 is CASSLGGTGAGGTEAFF. The CDR3 nucleotides read TGCGCCAGCAGCCTGGGGGGGACAGGGGCAGGGGGAACTGAAGCTTTCTTT.

This clone showed up just a few times. The gene calls are TRBV6-5 and TRBJ1-1, with TRBD1 identical over 7 bases. CDR3 length: 14 amino acids. Germline V CDR1 and CDR2: MNHEY, SVGAGI. Trimming took 0 bases from V and 10 from J; bases not matched to a gene: 8. The CDR3 spells CASSYSTRGRSAFF. The CDR3 DNA is TGTGCCAGCAGTTACTCGACGAGGGGGCGATCAGCTTTCTTT.

A remark on this clone: At one end the junction does not follow the germline gene, possibly because of a read error. The rearrangement uses TRBV14 and TRBJ2-7; TRBD2 aligns across 14 bases. The germline V gene encodes CDR1 SGHDN and CDR2 FVKESK. The CDR3 sequence is 15 residues long. The CDR3 bases are TGTGCCAGCAGTCAAGCGGGACTAGCGGGAGACGAGCAGTACTTC. Residues: CASSQAGLAGDEQYF.